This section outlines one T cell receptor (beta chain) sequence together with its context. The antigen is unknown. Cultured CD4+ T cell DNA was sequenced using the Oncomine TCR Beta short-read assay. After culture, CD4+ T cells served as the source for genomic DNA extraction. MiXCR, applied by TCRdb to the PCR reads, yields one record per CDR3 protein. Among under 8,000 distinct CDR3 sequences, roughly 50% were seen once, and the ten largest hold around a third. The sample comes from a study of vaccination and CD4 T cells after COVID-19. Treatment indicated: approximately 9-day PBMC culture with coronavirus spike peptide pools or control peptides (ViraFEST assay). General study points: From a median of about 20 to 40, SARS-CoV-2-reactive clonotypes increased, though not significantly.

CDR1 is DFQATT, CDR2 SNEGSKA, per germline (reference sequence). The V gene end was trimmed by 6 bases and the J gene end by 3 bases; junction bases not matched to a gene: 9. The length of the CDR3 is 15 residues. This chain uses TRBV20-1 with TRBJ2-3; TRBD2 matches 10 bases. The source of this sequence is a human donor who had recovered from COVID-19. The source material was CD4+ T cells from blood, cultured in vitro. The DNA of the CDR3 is TGCAGTGCACCAAGTGCTAGCGGGGGTACAGATACGCAGTATTTT. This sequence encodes CSAPSASGGTDTQYF.